This T cell receptor beta chain was found in a study of blood T cell repertoires in COVID-19. Study details: Sites in the United States, Italy and Spain provided acute and convalescent COVID-19 samples. Sources were T cells, B-cell-depleted T cells, or PBMCs; the material itself was cDNA or gDNA.

Using immunoSEQ multiplex PCR, the repertoire was profiled, and TCRdb retains in-frame clones only, with some absent. The data show more than 200,000 clones, about 91% seen once. Sequencing input: peripheral blood. The receptor comes from a man older than 75 with acute or convalescent COVID-19.

CDR3 in amino acids: CASSLWLAGALNEQFF. In nucleotides, the CDR3 is TGTGCCAGCAGTTTATGGCTAGCGGGCGCTTTAAATGAGCAGTTCTTC. The chain carries TRBV28 and TRBJ2-1; TRBD2 matches at 8 bases. V was pared by 0 bases and J by 7 bases, with 8 bases of the junction left unmatched. The CDR3 has 16 amino acids. CDR1 is MDHEN and CDR2 is SYDVKM in the germline V gene.